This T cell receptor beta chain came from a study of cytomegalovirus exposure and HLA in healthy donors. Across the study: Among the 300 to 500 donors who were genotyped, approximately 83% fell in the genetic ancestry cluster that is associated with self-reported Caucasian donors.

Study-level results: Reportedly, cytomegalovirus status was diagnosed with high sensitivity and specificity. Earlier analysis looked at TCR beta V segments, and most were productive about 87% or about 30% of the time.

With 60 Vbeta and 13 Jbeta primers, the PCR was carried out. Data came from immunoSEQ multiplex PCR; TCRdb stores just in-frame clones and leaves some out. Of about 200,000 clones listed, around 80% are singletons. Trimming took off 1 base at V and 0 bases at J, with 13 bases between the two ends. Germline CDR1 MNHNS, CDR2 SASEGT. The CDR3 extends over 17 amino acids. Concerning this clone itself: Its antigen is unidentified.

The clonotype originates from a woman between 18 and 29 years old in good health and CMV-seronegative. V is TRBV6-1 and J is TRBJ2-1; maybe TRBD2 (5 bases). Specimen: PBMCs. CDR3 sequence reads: CASSEGGAGLSYNEQFF. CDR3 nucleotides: TGTGCCAGCAGTGAAGGGGGTGCGGGCCTCTCCTACAATGAGCAGTTCTTC.